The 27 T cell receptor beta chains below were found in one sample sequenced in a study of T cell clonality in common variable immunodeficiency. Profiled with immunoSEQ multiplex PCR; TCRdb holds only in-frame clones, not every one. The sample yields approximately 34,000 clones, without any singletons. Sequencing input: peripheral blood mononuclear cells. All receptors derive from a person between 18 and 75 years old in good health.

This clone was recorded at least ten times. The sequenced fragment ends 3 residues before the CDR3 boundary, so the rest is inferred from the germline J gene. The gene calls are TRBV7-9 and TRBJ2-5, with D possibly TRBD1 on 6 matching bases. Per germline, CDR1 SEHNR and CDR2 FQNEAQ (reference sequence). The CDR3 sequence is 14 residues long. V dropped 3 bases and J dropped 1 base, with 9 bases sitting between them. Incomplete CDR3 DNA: TGTGCCAGCAGCTTCTGGACAGCCCAAGAGACC. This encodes CASSFWTAQET. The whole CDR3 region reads CASSFWTAQETQYF.

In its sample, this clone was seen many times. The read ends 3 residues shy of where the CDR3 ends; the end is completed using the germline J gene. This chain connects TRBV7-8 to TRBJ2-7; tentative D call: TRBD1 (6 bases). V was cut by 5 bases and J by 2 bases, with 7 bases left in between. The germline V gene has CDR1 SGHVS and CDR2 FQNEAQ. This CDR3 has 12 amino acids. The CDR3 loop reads CASSQGTYEQYF. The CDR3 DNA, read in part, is TGTGCCAGCAGCCAGGGGACCTACGAG.

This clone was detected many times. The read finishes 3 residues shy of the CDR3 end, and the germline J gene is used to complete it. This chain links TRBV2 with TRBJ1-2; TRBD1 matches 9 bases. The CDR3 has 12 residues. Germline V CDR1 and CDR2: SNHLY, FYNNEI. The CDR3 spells CASSGQGKGYTF. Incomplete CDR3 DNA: TGTGCCAGCAGCGGACAGGGGAAGGGC.

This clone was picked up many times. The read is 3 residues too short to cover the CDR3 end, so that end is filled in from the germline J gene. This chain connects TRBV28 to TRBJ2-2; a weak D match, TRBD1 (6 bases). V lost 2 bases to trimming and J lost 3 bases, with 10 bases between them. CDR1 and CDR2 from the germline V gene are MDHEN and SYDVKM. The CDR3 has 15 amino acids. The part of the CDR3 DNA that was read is TGTGCCAGCAGTTTAAAGGACAGATACACCGGGGAG. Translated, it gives CASSLKDRYTGE. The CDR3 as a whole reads CASSLKDRYTGELFF.

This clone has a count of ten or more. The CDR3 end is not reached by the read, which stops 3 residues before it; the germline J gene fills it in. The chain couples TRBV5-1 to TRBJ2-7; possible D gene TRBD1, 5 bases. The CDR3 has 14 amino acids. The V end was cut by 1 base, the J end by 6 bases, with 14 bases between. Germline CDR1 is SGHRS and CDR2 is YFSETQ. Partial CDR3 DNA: TGCGCCAGCAGCTTGAGTTCCAGGGTGACCGAG. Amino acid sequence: CASSLSSRVTE. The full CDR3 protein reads CASSLSSRVTEQYF.

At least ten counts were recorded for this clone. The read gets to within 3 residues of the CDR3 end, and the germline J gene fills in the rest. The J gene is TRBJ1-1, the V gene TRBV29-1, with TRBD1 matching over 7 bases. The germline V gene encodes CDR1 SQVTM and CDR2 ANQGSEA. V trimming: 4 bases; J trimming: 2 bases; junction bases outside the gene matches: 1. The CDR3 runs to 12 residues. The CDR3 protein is CSVGTGNTEAFF. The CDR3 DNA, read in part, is TGCAGCGTTGGGACAGGAAACACTGAA.

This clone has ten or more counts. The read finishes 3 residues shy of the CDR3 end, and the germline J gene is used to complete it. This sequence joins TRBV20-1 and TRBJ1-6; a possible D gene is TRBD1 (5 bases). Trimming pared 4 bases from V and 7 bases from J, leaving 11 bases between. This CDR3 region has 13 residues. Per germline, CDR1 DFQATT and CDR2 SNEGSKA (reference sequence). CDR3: CSATQGVNSPLHF. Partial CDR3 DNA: TGCAGTGCTACACAAGGGGTGAATTCACCC.

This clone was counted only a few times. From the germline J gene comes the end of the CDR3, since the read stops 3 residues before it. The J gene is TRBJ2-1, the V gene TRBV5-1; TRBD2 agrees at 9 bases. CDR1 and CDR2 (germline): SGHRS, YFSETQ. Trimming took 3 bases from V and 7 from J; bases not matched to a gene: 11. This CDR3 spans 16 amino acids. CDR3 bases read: TGCGCCAGCAGCTCTTTACTAGCGGGCTCCGAAAATGAG. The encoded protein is CASSSLLAGSENE. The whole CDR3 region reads CASSSLLAGSENEQFF.

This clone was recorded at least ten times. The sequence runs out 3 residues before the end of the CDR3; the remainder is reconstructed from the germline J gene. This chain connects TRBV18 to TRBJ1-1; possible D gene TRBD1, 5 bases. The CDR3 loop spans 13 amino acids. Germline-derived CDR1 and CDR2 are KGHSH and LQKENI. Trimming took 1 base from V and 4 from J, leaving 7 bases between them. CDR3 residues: CASSPLQGTEAFF. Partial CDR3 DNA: TGTGCCAGCTCACCACTTCAGGGCACTGAA.

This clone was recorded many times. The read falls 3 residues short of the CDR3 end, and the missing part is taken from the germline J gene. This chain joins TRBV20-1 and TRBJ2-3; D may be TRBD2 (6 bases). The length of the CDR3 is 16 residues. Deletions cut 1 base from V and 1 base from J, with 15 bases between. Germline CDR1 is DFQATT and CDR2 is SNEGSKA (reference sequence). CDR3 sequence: CSARAPGSGGTDTQYF. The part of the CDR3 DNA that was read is TGCAGTGCTAGAGCTCCGGGTAGCGGAGGCACAGATACG.

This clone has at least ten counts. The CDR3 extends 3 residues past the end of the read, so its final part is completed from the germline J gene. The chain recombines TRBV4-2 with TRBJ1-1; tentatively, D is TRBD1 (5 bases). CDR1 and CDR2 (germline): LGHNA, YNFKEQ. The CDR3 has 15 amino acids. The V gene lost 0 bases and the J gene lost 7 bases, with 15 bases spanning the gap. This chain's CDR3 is CASSQDWEPGGEAFF. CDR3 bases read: TGTGCCAGCAGCCAAGATTGGGAACCCGGGGGTGAA.

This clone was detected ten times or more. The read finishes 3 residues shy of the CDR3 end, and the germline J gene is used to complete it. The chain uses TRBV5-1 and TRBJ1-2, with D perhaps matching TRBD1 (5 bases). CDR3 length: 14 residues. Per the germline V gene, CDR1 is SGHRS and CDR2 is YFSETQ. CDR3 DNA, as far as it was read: TGCGCCAGCAGCTTGGGGCAGGGAAGAGCGGGC. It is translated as CASSLGQGRAG. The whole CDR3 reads CASSLGQGRAGYTF.

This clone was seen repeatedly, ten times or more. Partial CDR3 DNA: TGTGCCACCAGCAGAGATTTGACTAGCGGGAGGGCTTCTGAGACC. As protein: CATSRDLTSGRASET. The whole CDR3 is CATSRDLTSGRASETQYF. The chain uses TRBV15 and TRBJ2-5, with TRBD2 matching over 14 bases. The read gets to within 3 residues of the CDR3 end, and the germline J gene fills in the rest. The length of the CDR3 is 18 residues. From germline, CDR1 is LNHNV and CDR2 YYDKDF (reference sequence). Trimming cost V 0 bases and J 5 bases; bases outside gene matches: 8.

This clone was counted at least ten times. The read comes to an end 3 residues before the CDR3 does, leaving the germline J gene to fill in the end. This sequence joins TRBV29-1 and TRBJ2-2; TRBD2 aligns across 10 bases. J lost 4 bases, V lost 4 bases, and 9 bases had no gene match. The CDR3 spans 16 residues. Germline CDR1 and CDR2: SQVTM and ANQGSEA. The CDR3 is CSVAGTGLASTGELFF. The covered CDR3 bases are TGCAGCGTTGCCGGGACGGGACTAGCGAGCACCGGGGAG.

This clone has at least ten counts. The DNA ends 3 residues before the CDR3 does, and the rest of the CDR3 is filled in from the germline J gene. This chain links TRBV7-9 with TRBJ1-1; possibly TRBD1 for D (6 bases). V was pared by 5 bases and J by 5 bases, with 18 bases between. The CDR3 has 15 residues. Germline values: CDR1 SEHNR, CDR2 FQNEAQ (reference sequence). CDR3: CASSQGQPGGTEAFF. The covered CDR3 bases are TGTGCCAGCAGCCAGGGGCAACCCGGGGGGACTGAA.

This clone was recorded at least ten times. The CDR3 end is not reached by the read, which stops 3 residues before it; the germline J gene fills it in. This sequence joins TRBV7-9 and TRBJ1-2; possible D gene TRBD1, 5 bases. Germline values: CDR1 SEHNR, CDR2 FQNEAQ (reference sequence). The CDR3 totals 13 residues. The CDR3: CASSLAGGGGYTF. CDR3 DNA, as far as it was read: TGTGCCAGCAGCTTAGCGGGGGGGGGAGGC.

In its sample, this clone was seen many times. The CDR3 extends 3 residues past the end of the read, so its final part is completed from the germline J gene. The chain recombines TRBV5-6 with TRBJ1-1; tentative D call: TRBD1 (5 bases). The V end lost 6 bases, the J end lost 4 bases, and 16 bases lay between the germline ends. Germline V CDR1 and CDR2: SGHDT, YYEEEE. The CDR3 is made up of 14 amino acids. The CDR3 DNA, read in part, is TGTGCCAGCAACGGGGGAATGTGGGGCACTGAA. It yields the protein CASNGGMWGTE. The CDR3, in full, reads CASNGGMWGTEAFF. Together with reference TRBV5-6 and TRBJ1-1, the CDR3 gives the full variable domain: DAGVTQSPTHLIKTRGQQVTLRCSPKSGHDTVSWYQQALGQGPQFIFQYYEEEERQRGNFPDRFSGHQFPNYSSELNVNALLLGDSALYLCASNGGMWGTEAFFGQGTRLTVV.

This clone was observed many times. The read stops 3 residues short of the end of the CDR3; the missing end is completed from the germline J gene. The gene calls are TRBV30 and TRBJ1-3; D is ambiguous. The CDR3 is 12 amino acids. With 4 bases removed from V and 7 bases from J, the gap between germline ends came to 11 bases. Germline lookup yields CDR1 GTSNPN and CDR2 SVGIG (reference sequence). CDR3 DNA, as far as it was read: TGTGCCTGGACCGAGGGCAGGAACACC. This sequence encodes CAWTEGRNT. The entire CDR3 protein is CAWTEGRNTIYF.

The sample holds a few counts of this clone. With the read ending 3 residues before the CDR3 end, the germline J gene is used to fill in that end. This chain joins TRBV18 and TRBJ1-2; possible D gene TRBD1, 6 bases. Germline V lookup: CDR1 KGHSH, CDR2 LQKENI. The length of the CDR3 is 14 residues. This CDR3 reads CASSPGRQVGGYTF. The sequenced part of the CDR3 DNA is TGTGCCAGCTCACCAGGCCGACAGGTGGGAGGC.

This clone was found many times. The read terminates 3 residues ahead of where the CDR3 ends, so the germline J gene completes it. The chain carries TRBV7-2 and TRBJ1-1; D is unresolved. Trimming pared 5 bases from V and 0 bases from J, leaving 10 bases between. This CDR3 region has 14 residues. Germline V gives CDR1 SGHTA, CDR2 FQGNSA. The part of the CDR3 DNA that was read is TGTGCCAGCAGCAAAGCCCAGGTGAACACTGAA. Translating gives CASSKAQVNTE. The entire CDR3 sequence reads CASSKAQVNTEAFF. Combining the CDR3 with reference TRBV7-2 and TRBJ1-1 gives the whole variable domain GAGVSQSPSNKVTEKGKDVELRCDPISGHTALYWYRQSLGQGLEFLIYFQGNSAPDKSGLPSDRFSAERTGGSVSTLTIQRTQQEDSAVYLCASSKAQVNTEAFFGQGTRLTVV.

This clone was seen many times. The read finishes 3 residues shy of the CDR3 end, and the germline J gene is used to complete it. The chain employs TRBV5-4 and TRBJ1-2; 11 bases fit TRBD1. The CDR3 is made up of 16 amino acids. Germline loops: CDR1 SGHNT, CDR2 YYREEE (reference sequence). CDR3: CASSLGLPGQGGGYTF. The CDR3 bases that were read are TGTGCCAGCAGCTTGGGCCTACCGGGACAGGGGGGAGGC.

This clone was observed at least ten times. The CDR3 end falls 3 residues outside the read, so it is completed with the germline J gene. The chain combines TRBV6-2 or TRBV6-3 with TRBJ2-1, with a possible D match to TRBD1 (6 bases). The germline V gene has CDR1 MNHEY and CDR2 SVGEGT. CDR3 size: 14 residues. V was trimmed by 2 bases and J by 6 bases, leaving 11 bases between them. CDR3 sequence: CASSYVAGANEQFF. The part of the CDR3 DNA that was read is TGTGCCAGCAGTTACGTCGCAGGGGCCAATGAG.

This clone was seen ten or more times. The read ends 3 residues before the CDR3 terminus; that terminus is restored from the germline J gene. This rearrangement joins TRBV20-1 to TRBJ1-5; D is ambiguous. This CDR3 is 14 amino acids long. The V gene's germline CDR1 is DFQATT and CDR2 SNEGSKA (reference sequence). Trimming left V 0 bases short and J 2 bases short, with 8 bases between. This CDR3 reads CSARDRLGNQPQHF. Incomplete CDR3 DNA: TGCAGTGCTAGAGACAGGCTGGGCAATCAGCCC.

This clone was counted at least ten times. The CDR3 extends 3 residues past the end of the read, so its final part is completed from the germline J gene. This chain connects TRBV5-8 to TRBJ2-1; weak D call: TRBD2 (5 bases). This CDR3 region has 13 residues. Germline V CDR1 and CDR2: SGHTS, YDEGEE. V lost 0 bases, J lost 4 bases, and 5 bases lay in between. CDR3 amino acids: CASSLGLYNEQFF. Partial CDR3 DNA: TGTGCCAGCAGCTTGGGACTATACAATGAG.

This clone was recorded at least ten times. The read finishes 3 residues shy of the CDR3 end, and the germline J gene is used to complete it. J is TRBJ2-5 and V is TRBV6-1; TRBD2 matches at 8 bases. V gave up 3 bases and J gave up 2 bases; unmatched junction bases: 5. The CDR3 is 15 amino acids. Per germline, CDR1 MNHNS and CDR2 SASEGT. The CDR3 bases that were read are TGTGCCAGCAGTGAGGGGGGGACTAGGCAAGAGACC. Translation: CASSEGGTRQET. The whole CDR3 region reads CASSEGGTRQETQYF.

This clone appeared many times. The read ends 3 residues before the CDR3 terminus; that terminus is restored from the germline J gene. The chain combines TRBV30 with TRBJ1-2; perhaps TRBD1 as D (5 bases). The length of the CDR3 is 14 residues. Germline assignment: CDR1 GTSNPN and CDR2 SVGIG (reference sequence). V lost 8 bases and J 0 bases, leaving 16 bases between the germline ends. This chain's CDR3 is CAGTGTLANYGYTF. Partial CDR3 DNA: TGTGCCGGCACCGGGACTTTAGCTAACTATGGC.

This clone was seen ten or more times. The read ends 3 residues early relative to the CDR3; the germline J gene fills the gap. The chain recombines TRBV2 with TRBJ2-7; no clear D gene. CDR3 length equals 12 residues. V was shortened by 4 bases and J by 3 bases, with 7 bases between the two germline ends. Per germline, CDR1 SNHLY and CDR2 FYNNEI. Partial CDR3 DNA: TGTGCCAGCAGTGGGGCCGGCTACGAG. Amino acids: CASSGAGYE. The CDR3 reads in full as CASSGAGYEQYF.